These 10 T cell receptor beta chains came from one sample sequenced in a study of PD-L1 blockade in urothelial cancer. Assay used: immunoSEQ multiplex PCR; TCRdb lists only in-frame clones, some missing. Altogether fewer than 130,000 clones are present, 70% to 85% being singletons, with the ten largest covering 2% to 3%. The sequences come from PBMCs, collected around atezolizumab (anti-PD-L1) treatment. Receptor source: a man between 45 and 60 years old with urothelial cancer.

The rearrangement uses TRBV7-6 and TRBJ2-5; 9 nucleotides align to TRBD2. In germline, CDR1 is SGHVS, CDR2 FNYEAQ. The CDR3 is 14 residues long. V lost 0 bases and J lost 5; bases outside the gene matches: 1. CDR3 amino acids: CASSLAAGGETQYF. CDR3 nucleotides: TGTGCCAGCAGCTTAGCGGCGGGAGGGGAGACCCAGTACTTC.

This clone was counted between two and nine times. The gene calls are TRBV5-1 and TRBJ2-7; 14 positions agree with TRBD2. V lost 0 bases and J lost 0; bases outside the gene matches: 5. The CDR3 totals 18 residues. CDR1 is SGHRS and CDR2 is YFSETQ in the germline V gene. The DNA of the CDR3 is TGCGCCAGCAGCTTGGGTGGACTAGCGGGAGGTATCTCCTACGAGCAGTACTTC. Its translation is CASSLGGLAGGISYEQYF.

The rearrangement uses TRBV18 and TRBJ1-2; 9 bases match TRBD1. The germline gives CDR1 KGHSH, CDR2 LQKENI. The CDR3 length is 13 residues. J was trimmed by 8 bases and V by 5 bases; bases with no gene match: 6. The CDR3 nucleotides read TGTGCCAGCTCATCGGGACAGGGAGGCGGCTACACCTTC. This translates into CASSSGQGGGYTF.

The chain has TRBV14 and TRBJ2-4; D might be TRBD2 (7 bases). CDR1 is SGHDN, CDR2 FVKESK, per germline. CDR3 length: 14 residues. Trimming stripped 5 bases from V and 1 base from J, with 9 bases between. The CDR3 region is CASSRGGAKNIQYF. CDR3 DNA sequence: TGTGCCAGCAGCAGGGGGGGGGCCAAAAACATTCAGTACTTC.

The chain recombines TRBV5-1 with TRBJ2-7, with a possible D match to TRBD2 (6 bases). The germline gives CDR1 SGHRS, CDR2 YFSETQ. The CDR3 has 14 residues. V was pared by 7 bases and J by 2 bases, with 16 bases between. CDR3 protein: CASSQGLLTYEQYF. The DNA for the CDR3 is TGCGCCAGCTCCCAGGGACTTCTAACCTACGAGCAGTACTTC.

The chain recombines TRBV7-9 with TRBJ1-1; 8 nucleotides align to TRBD1. The CDR3 covers 14 residues. The germline V gene has CDR1 SEHNR and CDR2 FQNEAQ (reference sequence). Trimming cost V 1 base and J 6 bases; bases outside gene matches: 4. In nucleotides, the CDR3 is TGTGCCAGCAGCTTAGAGACAGGGGCGTCTGAAGCTTTCTTT. As protein: CASSLETGASEAFF.

The gene calls are TRBV5-8 and TRBJ1-4, with 7 bases identical to TRBD1. The CDR3 extends over 15 amino acids. Germline assignment: CDR1 SGHTS and CDR2 YDEGEE. Losses at the gene ends were 3 bases for V and 8 bases for J; bases not matched to a gene: 10. CDR3 residues: CASSSRQGRGEKLFF. The CDR3 region has the DNA TGTGCCAGCAGCTCAAGACAGGGTAGGGGCGAAAAACTGTTTTTT.

V usage is TRBV28 and J usage is TRBJ2-3, with 11 positions matching TRBD2. CDR1 is MDHEN, CDR2 SYDVKM, per germline. The CDR3 contains 16 residues. J gave up 7 bases and V 2 bases, and 8 bases lay outside the gene matches. The CDR3 loop is CASSLPGLAVPHTQYF. CDR3 nucleotide sequence: TGTGCCAGCAGTTTACCGGGACTAGCGGTACCACATACGCAGTATTTT.

In this sample, this clone turned up a few times. The chain uses TRBV5-6 and TRBJ1-3, with TRBD1 matching over 7 bases. The CDR3 totals 14 residues. Germline trimming cut 4 bases from V and 4 bases from J; bases unmatched to any gene: 5. Per germline, CDR1 SGHDT and CDR2 YYEEEE. The CDR3 DNA reads TGTGCCAGCAGCGACGGGACAGTCGGAAACACCATATATTTT. Encoded protein: CASSDGTVGNTIYF.

The rearrangement uses TRBV27 and TRBJ2-6; no firm D call. The V gene lost 5 bases and the J gene lost 3 bases, with 8 bases spanning the gap. In germline, CDR1 is MNHEY, CDR2 SMNVEV (reference sequence). The length of the CDR3 is 14 residues. The CDR3 region has the DNA TGTGCCAGCAGTCCCACCAGTGGGGCCAACGTCCTGACTTTC. It specifies CASSPTSGANVLTF.